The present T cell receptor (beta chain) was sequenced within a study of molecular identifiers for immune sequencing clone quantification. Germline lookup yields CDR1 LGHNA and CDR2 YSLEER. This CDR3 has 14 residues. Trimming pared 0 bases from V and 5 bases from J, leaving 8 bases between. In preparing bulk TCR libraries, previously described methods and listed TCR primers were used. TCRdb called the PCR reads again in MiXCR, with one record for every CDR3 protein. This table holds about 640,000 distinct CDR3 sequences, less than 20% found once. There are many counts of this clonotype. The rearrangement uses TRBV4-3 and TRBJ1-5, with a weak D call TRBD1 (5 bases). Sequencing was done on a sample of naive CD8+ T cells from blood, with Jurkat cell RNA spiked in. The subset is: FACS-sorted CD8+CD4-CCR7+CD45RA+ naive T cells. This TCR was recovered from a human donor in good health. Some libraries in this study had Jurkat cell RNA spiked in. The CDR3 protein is CASSQDSGYQPQHF. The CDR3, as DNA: TGCGCCAGCAGCCAAGATTCAGGGTATCAGCCCCAGCATTTT.